Shown below are 10 T cell receptor beta chains from a single sample sequenced in a study of molecular identifiers for immune sequencing clone quantification. One entry per CDR3 protein, called by TCRdb with MiXCR from the PCR reads. The table includes about 65,000 distinct CDR3 sequences, around a sixth detected once. Specimen: naive CD8+ T cells from blood, with Jurkat cell RNA spiked in. Described subset: FACS-sorted CD8+CD4-CCR7+CD45RA+ naive T cells. The source of these receptors is a human donor in good health. Some libraries in this study had Jurkat cell RNA spiked in.

This clonotype has at least ten counts. The rearrangement uses TRBV6-2 or TRBV6-3 and TRBJ1-5; D ambiguous. The ends were cut back, 2 bases at V and 2 bases at J, with 10 bases in the middle. The CDR3 is made up of 15 amino acids. Looked up from germline, CDR1 is MNHEY and CDR2 is SVGEGT. DNA of the CDR3: TGTGCCAGCAGTTACGCGACATCGGGCAATCAGCCCCAGCATTTT. Residues: CASSYATSGNQPQHF.

This clonotype was seen ten or more times. The chain uses TRBV9 and TRBJ2-3; unclear D gene. This CDR3 has 12 residues. CDR1 SGDLS and CDR2 YYNGEE come from the germline V gene. With 4 bases removed from V and 4 bases from J, the gap between germline ends came to 7 bases. CDR3 sequence reads: CASSPGADTQYF. The CDR3, as DNA: TGTGCCAGCAGCCCTGGGGCAGATACGCAGTATTTT.

Notes on this clonotype: This may be a read error, as it is one base from a much larger clone. V is TRBV9 and J is TRBJ1-1, with unresolved D. The CDR3 totals 16 residues. Germline V gene sequence: CDR1 SGDLS, CDR2 YYNGEE. Deletions cut 4 bases from V and 4 bases from J, with 20 bases between. The CDR3 sequence: CASSIESRARSTEAFF. In DNA form, the CDR3 reads TGTGCCAGCAGCATAGAATCGCGAGCGCGGTCCACTGAAGCTTTCTTT.

At least ten counts were recorded for this clonotype. The rearrangement links TRBV9 to TRBJ1-1; D gene uncertain. V was trimmed by 6 bases and J by 6 bases, leaving 15 bases between them. This CDR3 has 13 residues. Per the germline V gene, CDR1 is SGDLS and CDR2 is YYNGEE. Here the CDR3 DNA reads TGTGCCAGCACCAACCCAGGAATACCTGAAGCTTTCTTT. It codes for CASTNPGIPEAFF.

Notes on this clonotype: This may stem from a read error, because a much larger clone lies one nucleotide away. The V call is TRBV20-1, the J call TRBJ2-1; 12 bases are a match to TRBD2. The CDR3 is made up of 19 amino acids. Germline V lookup: CDR1 DFQATT, CDR2 SNEGSKA (reference sequence). CDR3 bases: TGCGGTGCTAGAGCTCTTAAGACTAGCGGGAGCCTTTCCTACAATGAGCAGTTCTTC. It translates to CGARALKTSGSLSYNEQFF.

This clonotype occurred a few times. The J gene is TRBJ1-4, the V gene TRBV6-5; 7 bases match TRBD1. This CDR3 spans 16 amino acids. Germline CDR1 and CDR2: MNHEY and SVGAGI. The V and J ends lost 6 bases and 6 bases, in that order; junction bases with no gene match: 13. The CDR3 region has the DNA TGTGCCAGCAGACGCATCCGGACAGGATCCCATGAAAAACTGTTTTTT. Protein sequence: CASRRIRTGSHEKLFF.

This clonotype was recorded many times. V gene TRBV29-1 combines with J gene TRBJ2-5; TRBD1 matches at 7 bases. The junction had 1 base not matched to a gene; V was cut back by 3 bases and J by 0 bases. The germline gives CDR1 SQVTM, CDR2 ANQGSEA. The CDR3 spans 13 residues. CDR3 DNA: TGCAGCGTTGAGGGACAGAACCAAGAGACCCAGTACTTC. It specifies CSVEGQNQETQYF.

This clonotype was recorded at least ten times. The chain recombines TRBV20-1 with TRBJ2-7, with D tentatively TRBD2 (6 bases). From germline, CDR1 is DFQATT and CDR2 SNEGSKA (reference sequence). V was cut by 3 bases and J by 3 bases, with 12 bases left in between. CDR3 length: 13 residues. The CDR3 DNA reads TGCAGTGCTAGGGGGGGAGAAAGCTACGAGCAGTACTTC. Encoded protein: CSARGGESYEQYF.

This clonotype was counted ten times or more. This chain joins TRBV7-9 and TRBJ2-3; possibly TRBD2 for D (6 bases). Germline CDR1 SEHNR, CDR2 FQNEAQ (reference sequence). The CDR3 covers 16 residues. V was cut by 5 bases and J by 1 base, with 16 bases left in between. CDR3 sequence: CASSLPGSGRTDTQYF. The CDR3 coding sequence is TGTGCCAGCAGCCTCCCAGGGAGCGGGCGCACAGATACGCAGTATTTT.

The table lists this clonotype with many counts. V gene TRBV20-1 combines with J gene TRBJ2-3; 13 bases are a match to TRBD2. Germline trimming cut 0 bases from V and 2 bases from J; bases unmatched to any gene: 5. The germline V gene has CDR1 DFQATT and CDR2 SNEGSKA (reference sequence). This CDR3 has 17 amino acids. The CDR3 DNA reads TGCAGTGCTAGAGATCTCGGACTAGCGGGAGTCACAGATACGCAGTATTTT. This codes for CSARDLGLAGVTDTQYF.